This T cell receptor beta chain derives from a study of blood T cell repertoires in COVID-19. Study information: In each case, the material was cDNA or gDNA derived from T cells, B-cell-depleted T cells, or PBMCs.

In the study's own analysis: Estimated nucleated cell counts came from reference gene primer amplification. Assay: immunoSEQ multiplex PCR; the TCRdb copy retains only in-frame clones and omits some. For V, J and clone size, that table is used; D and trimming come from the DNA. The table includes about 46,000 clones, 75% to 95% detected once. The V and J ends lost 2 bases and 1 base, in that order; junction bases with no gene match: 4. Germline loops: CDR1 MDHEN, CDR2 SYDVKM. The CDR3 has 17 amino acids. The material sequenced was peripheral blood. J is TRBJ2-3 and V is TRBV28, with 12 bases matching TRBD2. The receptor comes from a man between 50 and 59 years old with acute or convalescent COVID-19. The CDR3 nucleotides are TGTGCCAGCAGTTTAGACCTAGCGGGGGGGGGCACAGATACGCAGTATTTT. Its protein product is CASSLDLAGGGTDTQYF.